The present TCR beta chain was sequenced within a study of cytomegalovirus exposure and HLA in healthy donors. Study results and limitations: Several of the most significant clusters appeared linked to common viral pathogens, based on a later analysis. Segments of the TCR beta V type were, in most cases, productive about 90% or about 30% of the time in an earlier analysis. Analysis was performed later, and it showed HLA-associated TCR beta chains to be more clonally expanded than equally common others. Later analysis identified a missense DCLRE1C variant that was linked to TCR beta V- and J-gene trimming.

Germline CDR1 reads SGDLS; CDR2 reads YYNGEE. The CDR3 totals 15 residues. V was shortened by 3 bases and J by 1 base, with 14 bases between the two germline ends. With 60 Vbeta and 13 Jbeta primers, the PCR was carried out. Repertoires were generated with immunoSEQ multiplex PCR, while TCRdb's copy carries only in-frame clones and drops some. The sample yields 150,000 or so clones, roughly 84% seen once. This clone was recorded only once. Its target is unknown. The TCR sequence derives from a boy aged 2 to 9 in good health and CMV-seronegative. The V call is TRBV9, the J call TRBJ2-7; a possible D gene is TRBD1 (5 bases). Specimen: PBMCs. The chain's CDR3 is CASSGLGLGSYEQYF. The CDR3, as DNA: TGTGCCAGCAGCGGTCTGGGGCTTGGGTCCTACGAGCAGTACTTC.